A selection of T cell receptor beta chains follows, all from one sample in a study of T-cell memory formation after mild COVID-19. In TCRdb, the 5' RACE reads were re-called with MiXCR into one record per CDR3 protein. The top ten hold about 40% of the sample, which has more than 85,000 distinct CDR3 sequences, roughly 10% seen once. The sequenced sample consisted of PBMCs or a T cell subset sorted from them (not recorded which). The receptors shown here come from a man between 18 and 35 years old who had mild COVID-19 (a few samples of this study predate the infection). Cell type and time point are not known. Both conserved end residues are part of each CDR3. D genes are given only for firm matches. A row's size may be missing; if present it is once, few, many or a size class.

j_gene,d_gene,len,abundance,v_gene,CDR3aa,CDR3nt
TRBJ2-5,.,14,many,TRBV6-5,CASSYAPKGETQYF,TGTGCCAGCAGTTACGCCCCAAAAGGGGAGACCCAGTACTTC
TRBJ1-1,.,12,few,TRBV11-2,CASRTVGTEAFF,TGTGCCAGCAGAACGGTGGGCACTGAAGCTTTCTTT
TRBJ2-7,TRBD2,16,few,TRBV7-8,CASSLSGAEISYEQYF,TGTGCCAGCAGCTTAAGCGGGGCAGAAATCTCCTACGAGCAGTACTTC
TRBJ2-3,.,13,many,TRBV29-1,CSVVGGKADTQYF,TGCAGCGTTGTTGGAGGGAAAGCAGATACGCAGTATTTT
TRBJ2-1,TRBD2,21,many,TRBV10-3,CAISESLSSGGRAWSYNEQFF,TGTGCCATCAGTGAGTCGTTATCTAGCGGTGGAAGGGCGTGGTCCTACAATGAGCAGTTCTTC
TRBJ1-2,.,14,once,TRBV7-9,CASSFLGPISGYTF,TGTGCCAGCAGTTTTTTGGGGCCGATTTCTGGCTACACCTTC
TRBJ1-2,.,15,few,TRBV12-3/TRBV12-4,CASSPQSGDLYGYTF,TGTGCCAGCAGCCCACAGTCGGGGGACCTCTATGGCTACACCTTC
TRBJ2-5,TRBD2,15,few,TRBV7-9,CASSFGTLSGLAGHF,TGTGCCAGCAGCTTTGGAACCCTATCGGGACTAGCGGGGCACTTT
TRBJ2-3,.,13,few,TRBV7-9,CASSPRRGDTQYF,TGTGCCAGCAGCCCTCGGCGCGGAGATACGCAGTATTTT
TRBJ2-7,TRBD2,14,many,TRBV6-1,CASSEGGGSYEQYF,TGTGCCAGCAGCGAAGGCGGGGGCTCCTACGAGCAGTACTTC
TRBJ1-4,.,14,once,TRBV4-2,CASSQGTTNEKLFF,TGTGCCAGCAGCCAAGGGACAACTAATGAAAAACTGTTTTTT
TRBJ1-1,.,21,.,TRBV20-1,CSARGGPGHSGRGGLNTEAFF,TGCAGTGCTAGAGGGGGCCCGGGACACTCAGGAAGGGGCGGGCTGAACACTGAAGCTTTCTTT
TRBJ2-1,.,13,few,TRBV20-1,CSARLTDYNEQFF,TGCAGTGCTAGATTGACAGATTACAATGAGCAGTTCTTC